The 8 T cell receptor beta chains given below trace back to one sample, sequenced in a study of T cells after yellow fever vaccination. From the 5' RACE reads, TCRdb called clonotypes with MiXCR, one entry per CDR3 protein. The profile shows 300,000 or so distinct CDR3 sequences, around 13% of them singletons. The sequences come from CD4+ T cells sorted from PBMCs, collected 45 days after the yellow fever booster vaccination. The receptor source for this set is a man between 25 and 39 years old who received the YFV17D yellow fever vaccine.

This clonotype was seen a few times. The gene calls are TRBV5-1 and TRBJ2-6, with D maybe TRBD2 (6 bases). This CDR3 is 16 amino acids long. Germline lookup yields CDR1 SGHRS and CDR2 YFSETQ. V was cut by 4 bases and J by 0 bases, with 11 bases left in between. CDR3 sequence reads: CASSGGASSGANVLTF. CDR3 nucleotide sequence: TGCGCCAGCAGCGGCGGGGCTAGCTCTGGGGCCAACGTCCTGACTTTC.

There are a few counts of this clonotype. The V gene is TRBV7-8, the J gene TRBJ1-4, with no clear D. The CDR3 length is 14 residues. Germline CDR1 and CDR2: SGHVS and FQNEAQ. Trimming left V 4 bases short and J 3 bases short, with 9 bases between. The CDR3 loop is CASSYGVSNEKLFF. CDR3 nucleotides: TGTGCCAGCAGCTACGGGGTATCTAATGAAAAACTGTTTTTT.

The genes are TRBV5-1 and TRBJ2-3; D may be TRBD2 (5 bases). CDR1 and CDR2 from the germline V gene are SGHRS and YFSETQ. CDR3 length: 14 amino acids. V was clipped by 0 bases and J by 5 bases, with 10 bases between them. This CDR3 is CASSLEDSGDTQYF. The CDR3, as DNA: TGCGCCAGCAGCTTGGAGGACTCGGGAGATACGCAGTATTTT.

This clonotype was found many times. The V and J genes are TRBV7-8 and TRBJ2-2; D perhaps matches TRBD2 (6 bases). The germline V and J ends were trimmed by 0 bases and 2 bases, with 10 bases remaining between them. Germline V gene lookup returns CDR1 SGHVS and CDR2 FQNEAQ. The CDR3 contains 16 residues. The CDR3 DNA is TGTGCCAGCAGCTTAGCGGGCGGGACCAACACCGGGGAGCTGTTTTTT. This translates into CASSLAGGTNTGELFF.

This clonotype was seen a few times. The chain links TRBV20-1 to TRBJ2-1; D is unclear. V was cut by 3 bases and J by 0 bases, with 9 bases left in between. Germline CDR1 and CDR2: DFQATT and SNEGSKA (reference sequence). This CDR3 contains 14 residues. The CDR3 loop reads CSASQGPSYNEQFF. The DNA for the CDR3 is TGCAGTGCTAGCCAAGGGCCCTCCTACAATGAGCAGTTCTTC.

This sequence joins TRBV5-1 and TRBJ2-7; 11 bases fit TRBD2. The CDR3 is made up of 15 amino acids. Germline V gene lookup returns CDR1 SGHRS and CDR2 YFSETQ. V shed 5 bases, J shed 3 bases, and the junction held 7 bases outside the gene matches. As DNA, the CDR3 is TGCGCCAGCAGAGCCCCGGGACTAGCGGTCTACGAGCAGTACTTC. It translates to CASRAPGLAVYEQYF.

The chain is built from TRBV3-1 and TRBJ2-2, with D maybe TRBD2 (6 bases). Trimming left V 4 bases short and J 7 bases short, with 22 bases between. CDR1 is LGHDT, CDR2 YNNKEL, per germline (reference sequence). The CDR3 runs to 17 residues. CDR3 in amino acids: CASSRSGSGGPIGELFF. CDR3 nucleotides: TGTGCCAGCAGCCGGAGTGGAAGCGGAGGGCCGATCGGGGAGCTGTTTTTT.

CDR3 sequence (DNA): TGCGCCAGCAGCCAGGACAGGGGTTCACCCCTCCACTTT. Translation: CASSQDRGSPLHF. The gene calls are TRBV4-3 and TRBJ1-6; 9 bases map to TRBD1. Germline V gives CDR1 LGHNA, CDR2 YSLEER. Germline trimming cut 3 bases from V and 9 bases from J; bases unmatched to any gene: 0. The CDR3 length is 13 residues.